Below, 2 T cell receptor beta chains from the same sample are listed, as sequenced in a study of cytomegalovirus exposure and HLA in healthy donors. Only in-frame clones appear in the TCRdb table, and some are missing; sequencing was by immunoSEQ multiplex PCR. The sample carries roughly 300,000 clones, around 87% recorded once. Specimen: PBMCs. The receptor set was obtained from a woman younger than 45 in good health and CMV-seropositive.

This chain uses TRBV7-9 with TRBJ1-2, with D perhaps matching TRBD1 (5 bases). The ends were cut back, 5 bases at V and 5 bases at J, with 12 bases in the middle. In germline, CDR1 is SEHNR, CDR2 FQNEAQ (reference sequence). This CDR3 contains 13 residues. The CDR3 loop reads CASSRGQGYGYTF. The CDR3 nucleotides are TGTGCCAGCAGCCGCGGACAAGGGTATGGCTACACCTTC.

The chain joins TRBV27 to TRBJ2-1, with TRBD2 identical over 11 bases. CDR3 size: 17 residues. Germline V gene data show CDR1 as MNHEY and CDR2 as SMNVEV (reference sequence). Germline trimming cut 1 base from V and 5 bases from J; bases unmatched to any gene: 7. CDR3 in amino acids: CASSLFTGTSGDNEQFF. The CDR3 DNA reads as TGTGCCAGCAGTTTATTCACCGGGACTAGCGGCGACAATGAGCAGTTCTTC.